These 10 T cell receptor beta chains came from one sample sequenced in a study of neoadjuvant nivolumab and ipilimumab in lung cancer. Sequencing was performed with immunoSEQ multiplex PCR; in TCRdb, only in-frame clones are kept and a portion is missing. The sample contains 25,000 to 30,000 clones, 76% of which appear only once. The input for sequencing was tumor tissue, taken after neoadjuvant nivolumab, alone or with ipilimumab, at or shortly before surgery. These receptors were obtained from an adult with non-small cell lung cancer.

The rearrangement uses TRBV6-5 and TRBJ2-1; 7 bases map to TRBD1. CDR3 size: 15 residues. The V gene's germline CDR1 is MNHEY and CDR2 SVGAGI. The V and J ends lost 0 bases and 6 bases, in that order; junction bases with no gene match: 5. The CDR3: CASSYSWAGGNEQFF. The CDR3 DNA sequence: TGTGCCAGCAGTTACTCGTGGGCAGGGGGCAATGAGCAGTTCTTC.

The V and J genes are TRBV7-9 and TRBJ2-2; TRBD2 matches at 7 bases. CDR1 and CDR2 from the germline V gene are SEHNR and FQNEAQ (reference sequence). V shed 5 bases, J shed 6 bases, and the junction held 3 bases outside the gene matches. The CDR3 spans 13 residues. The CDR3 here is CASSTSVSGELFF. In DNA form, the CDR3 reads TGTGCCAGCAGCACTAGCGTATCCGGGGAGCTGTTTTTT.

This clone showed up just a few times. The chain combines TRBV6-5 with TRBJ1-1; tentatively, D is TRBD1 (5 bases). From germline, CDR1 is MNHEY and CDR2 SVGAGI. The CDR3 is 14 residues long. V gave up 2 bases and J gave up 5 bases, with 12 bases separating them. The DNA of the CDR3 is TGTGCCAGCAGTTACACAGGCAGGGTAACTGAAGCTTTCTTT. Translated, it gives CASSYTGRVTEAFF.

This chain joins TRBV5-6 and TRBJ1-2; a weak D match, TRBD1 (6 bases). V was trimmed by 2 bases and J by 5 bases, leaving 19 bases between them. The length of the CDR3 is 16 residues. Looked up from germline, CDR1 is SGHDT and CDR2 is YYEEEE. The CDR3 nucleotides read TGTGCCAGCAGCTTCCAAGGTGTCAGGACAGTATATGGCTACACCTTC. Residues: CASSFQGVRTVYGYTF.

The chain uses TRBV7-2 and TRBJ1-2; D is ambiguous. V was pared by 3 bases and J by 4 bases, with 12 bases between. Germline values: CDR1 SGHTA, CDR2 FQGNSA. The CDR3 has 14 amino acids. CDR3 sequence (DNA): TGTGCCAGCAGCTTCTTCCTTGGACCCTATGGCTACACCTTC. This codes for CASSFFLGPYGYTF.

The sample holds a few counts of this clone. The rearrangement joins TRBV7-9 to TRBJ2-7; D is unclear. Germline V gene data show CDR1 as SEHNR and CDR2 as FQNEAQ (reference sequence). Between the trimmed V and J ends, which lost 5 bases and 0 bases, there was a span of 2 bases. This CDR3 is built from 11 residues. The CDR3 protein is CASSRSYEQYF. The CDR3 DNA reads as TGTGCCAGCAGCCGCTCCTACGAGCAGTACTTC.

The rearrangement joins TRBV5-1 to TRBJ2-7; TRBD2 aligns across 11 bases. CDR3 length: 14 amino acids. The germline gives CDR1 SGHRS, CDR2 YFSETQ. V lost 2 bases and J lost 6; bases outside the gene matches: 4. The CDR3 DNA follows: TGCGCCAGCAGCTTTAGCGGGGGGGCTTCCGAGCAGTACTTC. Translating it yields CASSFSGGASEQYF.

V is TRBV7-6 and J is TRBJ2-2, with no clear D. Trimming stripped 8 bases from V and 3 bases from J, with 4 bases between. The CDR3 sequence is 11 residues long. Germline CDR1 reads SGHVS; CDR2 reads FNYEAQ. CDR3 sequence (DNA): TGTGCCAGCGGGGACACCGGGGAGCTGTTTTTT. Translated: CASGDTGELFF.

V is TRBV5-5 and J is TRBJ1-2, with a possible D match to TRBD1 (5 bases). CDR1 SGHKS and CDR2 YYEKEE come from the germline V gene (reference sequence). The CDR3 loop spans 13 amino acids. V was trimmed by 1 base and J by 4 bases, leaving 8 bases between them. The CDR3 protein is CASSLNTGYGYTF. Written as DNA, the CDR3 is TGTGCCAGCAGCTTGAATACAGGCTATGGCTACACCTTC.

This rearrangement joins TRBV2 to TRBJ2-3; D gene uncertain. The germline gives CDR1 SNHLY, CDR2 FYNNEI. V was clipped by 6 bases and J by 4 bases, with 8 bases between them. The CDR3 has 12 residues. CDR3 sequence: CASRAVADTQYF. CDR3 in DNA: TGTGCCAGCAGAGCAGTTGCAGATACGCAGTATTTT.